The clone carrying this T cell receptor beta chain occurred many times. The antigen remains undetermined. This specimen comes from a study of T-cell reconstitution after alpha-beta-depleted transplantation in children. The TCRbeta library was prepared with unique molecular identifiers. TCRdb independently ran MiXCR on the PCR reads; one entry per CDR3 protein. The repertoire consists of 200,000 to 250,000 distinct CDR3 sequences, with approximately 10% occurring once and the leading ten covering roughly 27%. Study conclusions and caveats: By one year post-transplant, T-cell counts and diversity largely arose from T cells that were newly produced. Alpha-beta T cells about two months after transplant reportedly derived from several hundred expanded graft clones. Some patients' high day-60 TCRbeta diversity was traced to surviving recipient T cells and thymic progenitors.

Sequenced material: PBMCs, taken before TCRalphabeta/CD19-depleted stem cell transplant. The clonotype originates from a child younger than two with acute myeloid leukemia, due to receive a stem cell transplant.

The CDR3 here is CASSEWDSGYEQYF. In DNA, the CDR3 is TGTGCCAGCAGCGAGTGGGACAGCGGATACGAGCAGTACTTC. The J gene is TRBJ2-7, the V gene TRBV3-1; 7 bases map to TRBD1. This CDR3 has 14 residues. With V trimmed by 5 bases and J by 4 bases, 8 bases remained unmatched. Germline V gene sequence: CDR1 LGHDT, CDR2 YNNKEL (reference sequence).